The 3 T cell receptor beta chains below come from one sample, sequenced in a study of T cell responses to AZD1222 COVID-19 vaccine (dated by TCRdb to the early 2020s). According to the study, the label for this sample's time point signals: baseline before first vaccination. Libraries came from the immunoSEQ multiplex PCR assay. This is the immuneACCESS table as TCRdb keeps it, with only in-frame sequences that have V and J called. A part of the clones is gone; compared with another copy, unresolved V genes explain less than half, and the rest is unexplained. The sample table lists approximately 150,000 clones, more than 90% of them with a count of one. The top ten clonotypes cover roughly 1.6% of the sample. The material was peripheral blood, obtained on day 0 of AZD1222 vaccination. These receptors were obtained from an adult in good health.

The chain carries TRBV5-4 and TRBJ2-2; 10 bases are shared with TRBD2. This CDR3 comprises 18 residues. The ends lost 3 bases at V and 0 bases at J; junction bases unmatched: 8. Germline V lookup: CDR1 SGHNT, CDR2 YYREEE (reference sequence). CDR3 protein: CASSSLAGALPNTGELFF. In DNA form, the CDR3 reads TGTGCCAGCAGCTCGCTAGCGGGGGCCCTACCGAACACCGGGGAGCTGTTTTTT.

The V call is TRBV16, the J call TRBJ2-7, with 8 bases fitting TRBD1. V shed 4 bases, J shed 7 bases, and the junction held 6 bases outside the gene matches. The germline CDR1 and CDR2 sequences are KGHSY and FQNENV. This CDR3 spans 13 amino acids. The CDR3 DNA is TGTGCCAGCAGCCCCCGGACAGGGCGGGAGCAGTACTTC. It is translated as CASSPRTGREQYF.

The DNA of the CDR3 is TGTGCCAGCAGCCATCCTCCGGGGGCGGAGACCCAGTACTTC. Amino acid sequence: CASSHPPGAETQYF. V usage is TRBV14 and J usage is TRBJ2-5, with D tentatively TRBD1 or TRBD2 (6 bases each). The CDR3 has 14 amino acids. V was cut by 3 bases and J by 5 bases, with 13 bases left in between. Germline-derived CDR1 and CDR2 are SGHDN and FVKESK.